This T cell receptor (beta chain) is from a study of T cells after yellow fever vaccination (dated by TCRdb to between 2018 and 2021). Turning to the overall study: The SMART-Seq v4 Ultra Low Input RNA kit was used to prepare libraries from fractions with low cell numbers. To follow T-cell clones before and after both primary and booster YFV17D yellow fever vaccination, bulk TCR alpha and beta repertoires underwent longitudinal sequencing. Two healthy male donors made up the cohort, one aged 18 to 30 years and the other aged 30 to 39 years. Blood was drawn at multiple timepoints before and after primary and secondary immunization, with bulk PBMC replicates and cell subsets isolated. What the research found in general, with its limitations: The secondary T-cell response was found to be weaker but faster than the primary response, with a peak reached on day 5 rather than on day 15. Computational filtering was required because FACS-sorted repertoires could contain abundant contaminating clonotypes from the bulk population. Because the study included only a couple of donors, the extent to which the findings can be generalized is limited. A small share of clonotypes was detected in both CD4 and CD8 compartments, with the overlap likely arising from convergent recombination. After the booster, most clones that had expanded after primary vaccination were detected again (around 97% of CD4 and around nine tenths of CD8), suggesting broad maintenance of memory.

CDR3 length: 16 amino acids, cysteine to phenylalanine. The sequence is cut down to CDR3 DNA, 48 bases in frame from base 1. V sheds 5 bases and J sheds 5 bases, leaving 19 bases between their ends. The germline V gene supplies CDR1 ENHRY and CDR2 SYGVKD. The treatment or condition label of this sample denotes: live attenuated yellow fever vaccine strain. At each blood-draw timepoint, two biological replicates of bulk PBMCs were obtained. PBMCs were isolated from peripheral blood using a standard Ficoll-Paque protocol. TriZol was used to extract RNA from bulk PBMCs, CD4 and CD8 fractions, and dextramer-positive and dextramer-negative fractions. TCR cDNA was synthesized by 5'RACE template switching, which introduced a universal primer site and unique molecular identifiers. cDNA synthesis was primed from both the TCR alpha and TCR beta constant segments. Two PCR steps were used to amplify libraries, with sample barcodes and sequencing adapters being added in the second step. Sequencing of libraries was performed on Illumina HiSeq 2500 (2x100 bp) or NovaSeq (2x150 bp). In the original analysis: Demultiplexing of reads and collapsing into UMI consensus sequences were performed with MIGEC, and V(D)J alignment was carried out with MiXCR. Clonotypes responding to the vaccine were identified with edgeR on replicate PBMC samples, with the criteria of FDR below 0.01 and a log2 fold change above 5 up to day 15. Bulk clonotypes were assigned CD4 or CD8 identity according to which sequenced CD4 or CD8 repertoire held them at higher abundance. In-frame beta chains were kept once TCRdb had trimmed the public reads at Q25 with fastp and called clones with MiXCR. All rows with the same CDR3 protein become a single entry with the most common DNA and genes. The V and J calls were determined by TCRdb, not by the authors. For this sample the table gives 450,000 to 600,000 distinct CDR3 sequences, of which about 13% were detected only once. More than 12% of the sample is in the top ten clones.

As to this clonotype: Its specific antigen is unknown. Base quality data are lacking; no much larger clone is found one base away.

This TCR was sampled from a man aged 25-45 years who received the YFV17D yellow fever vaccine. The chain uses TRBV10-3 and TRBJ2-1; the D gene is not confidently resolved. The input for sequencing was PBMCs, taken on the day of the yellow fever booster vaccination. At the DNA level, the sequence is TGTGCCATCAGTTCGGGTCGGAAAGGAACCAACAATGAGCAGTTCTTC. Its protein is CAISSGRKGTNNEQFF.